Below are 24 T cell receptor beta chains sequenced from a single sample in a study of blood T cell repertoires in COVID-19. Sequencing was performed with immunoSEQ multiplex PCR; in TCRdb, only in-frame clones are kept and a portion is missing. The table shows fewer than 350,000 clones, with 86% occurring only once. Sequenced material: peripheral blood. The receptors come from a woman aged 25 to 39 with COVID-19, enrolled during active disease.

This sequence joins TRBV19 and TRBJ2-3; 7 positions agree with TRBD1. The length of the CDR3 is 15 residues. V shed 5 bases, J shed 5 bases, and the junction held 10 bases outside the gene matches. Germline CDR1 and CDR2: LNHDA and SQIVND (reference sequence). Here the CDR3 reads CASSFRRQGKDTQYF. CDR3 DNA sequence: TGTGCCAGTAGTTTCCGCCGACAGGGCAAAGATACGCAGTATTTT.

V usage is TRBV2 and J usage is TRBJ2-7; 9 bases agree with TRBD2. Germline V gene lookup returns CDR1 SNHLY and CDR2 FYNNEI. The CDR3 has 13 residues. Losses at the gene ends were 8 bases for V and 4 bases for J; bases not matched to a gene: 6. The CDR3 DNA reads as TGTGCCAGCGTACCGGGACTAGCATACGAGCAGTACTTC. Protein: CASVPGLAYEQYF. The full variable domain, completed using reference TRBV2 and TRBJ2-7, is EPEVTQTPSHQVTQMGQEVILRCVPISNHLYFYWYRQILGQKVEFLVSFYNNEISEKSEIFDDQFSVERPDGSNFTLKIRSTKLEDSAMYFCASVPGLAYEQYFGPGTRLTVT.

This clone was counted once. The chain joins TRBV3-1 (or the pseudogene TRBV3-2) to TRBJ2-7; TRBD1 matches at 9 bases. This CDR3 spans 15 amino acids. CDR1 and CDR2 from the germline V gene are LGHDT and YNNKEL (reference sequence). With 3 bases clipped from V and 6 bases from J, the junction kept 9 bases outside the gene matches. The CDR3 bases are TGTGCCAGCAGCCACTACAGGGGGCATAGTCTCGAGCAGTACTTC. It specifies CASSHYRGHSLEQYF.

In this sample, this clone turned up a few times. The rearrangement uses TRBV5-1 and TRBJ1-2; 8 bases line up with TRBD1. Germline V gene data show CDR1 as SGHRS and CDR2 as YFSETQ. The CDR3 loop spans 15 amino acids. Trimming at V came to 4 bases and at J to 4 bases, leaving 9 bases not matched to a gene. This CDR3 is CASSPEDRVGYGYTF. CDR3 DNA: TGCGCCAGCAGCCCGGAGGACAGGGTGGGCTATGGCTACACCTTC.

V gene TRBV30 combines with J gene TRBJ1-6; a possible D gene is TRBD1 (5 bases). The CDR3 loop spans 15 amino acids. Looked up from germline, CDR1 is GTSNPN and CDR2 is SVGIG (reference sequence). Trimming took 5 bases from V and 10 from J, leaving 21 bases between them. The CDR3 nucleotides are TGTGCCTGGCGCCGGAGGGGCTGGGAAAAGTCACCCCTCCACTTT. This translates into CAWRRRGWEKSPLHF.

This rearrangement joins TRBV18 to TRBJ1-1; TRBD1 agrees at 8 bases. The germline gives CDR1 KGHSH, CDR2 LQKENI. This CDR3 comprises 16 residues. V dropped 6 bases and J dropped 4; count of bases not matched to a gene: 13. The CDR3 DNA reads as TGTGCCAGCTCTCCCCGCCGACAGGGGCGGATCACTGAAGCTTTCTTT. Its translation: CASSPRRQGRITEAFF.

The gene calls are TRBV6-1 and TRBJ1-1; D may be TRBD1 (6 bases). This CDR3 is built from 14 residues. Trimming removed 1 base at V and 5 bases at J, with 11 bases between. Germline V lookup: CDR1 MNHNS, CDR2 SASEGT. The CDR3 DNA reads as TGTGCCAGCAGTGAAGGGGCAGGGGTGACTGAAGCTTTCTTT. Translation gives CASSEGAGVTEAFF.

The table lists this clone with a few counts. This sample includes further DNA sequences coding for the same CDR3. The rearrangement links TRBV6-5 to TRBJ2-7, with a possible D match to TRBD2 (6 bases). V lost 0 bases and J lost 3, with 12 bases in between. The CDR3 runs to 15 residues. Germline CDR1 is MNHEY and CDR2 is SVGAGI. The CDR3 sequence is CASSYSSGGVYEQYF. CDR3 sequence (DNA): TGTGCCAGCAGTTACTCATCAGGCGGGGTCTACGAGCAGTACTTC.

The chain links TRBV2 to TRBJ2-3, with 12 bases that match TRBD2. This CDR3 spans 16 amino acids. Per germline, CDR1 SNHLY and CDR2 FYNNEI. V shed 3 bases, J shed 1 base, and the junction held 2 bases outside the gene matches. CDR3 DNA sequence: TGTGCCAGCAGTGATAGGACTAGCGGGGGCACAGATACGCAGTATTTT. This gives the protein CASSDRTSGGTDTQYF.

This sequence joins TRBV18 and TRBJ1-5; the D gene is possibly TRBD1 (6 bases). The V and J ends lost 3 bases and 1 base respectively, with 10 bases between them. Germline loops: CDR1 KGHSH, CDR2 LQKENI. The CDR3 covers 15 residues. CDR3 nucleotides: TGTGCCAGCTCACCGCCGACAGGAAGCAATCAGCCCCAGCATTTT. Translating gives CASSPPTGSNQPQHF.

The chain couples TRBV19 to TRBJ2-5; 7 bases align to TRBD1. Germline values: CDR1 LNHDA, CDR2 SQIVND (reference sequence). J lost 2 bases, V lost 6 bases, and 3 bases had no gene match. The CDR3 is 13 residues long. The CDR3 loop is CASRNRGQETQYF. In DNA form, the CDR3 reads TGTGCCAGTAGAAACAGGGGACAAGAGACCCAGTACTTC.

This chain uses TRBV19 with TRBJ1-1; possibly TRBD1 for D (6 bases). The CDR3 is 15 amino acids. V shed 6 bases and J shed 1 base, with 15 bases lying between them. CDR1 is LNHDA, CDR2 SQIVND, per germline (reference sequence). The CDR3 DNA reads TGTGCCAGTAGATTCGGGACAATAGGGAACACTGAAGCTTTCTTT. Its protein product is CASRFGTIGNTEAFF.

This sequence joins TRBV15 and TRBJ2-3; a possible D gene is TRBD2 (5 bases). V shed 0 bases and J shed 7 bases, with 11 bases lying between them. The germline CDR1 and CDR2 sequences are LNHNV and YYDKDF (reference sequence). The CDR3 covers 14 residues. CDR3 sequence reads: CATSRDRAGHTQYF. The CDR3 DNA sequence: TGTGCCACCAGCAGAGATCGGGCGGGTCATACGCAGTATTTT.

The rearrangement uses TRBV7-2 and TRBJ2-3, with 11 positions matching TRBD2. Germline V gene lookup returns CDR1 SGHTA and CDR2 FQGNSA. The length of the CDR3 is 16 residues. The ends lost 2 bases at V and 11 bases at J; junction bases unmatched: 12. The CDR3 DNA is TGTGCCAGCAGCTTATTACCTAGCGGGGGGCGATCGAGGCAGTATTTT. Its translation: CASSLLPSGGRSRQYF. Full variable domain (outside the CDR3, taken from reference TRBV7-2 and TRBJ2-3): GAGVSQSPSNKVTEKGKDVELRCDPISGHTALYWYRQSLGQGLEFLIYFQGNSAPDKSGLPSDRFSAERTGGSVSTLTIQRTQQEDSAVYLCASSLLPSGGRSRQYFGPGTRLTVL.

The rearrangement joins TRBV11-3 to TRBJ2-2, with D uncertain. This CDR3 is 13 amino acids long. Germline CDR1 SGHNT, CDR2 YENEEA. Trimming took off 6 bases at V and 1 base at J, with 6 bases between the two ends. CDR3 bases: TGTGCCAGCAGTCGGGTGAACACCGGGGAGCTGTTTTTT. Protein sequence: CASSRVNTGELFF.

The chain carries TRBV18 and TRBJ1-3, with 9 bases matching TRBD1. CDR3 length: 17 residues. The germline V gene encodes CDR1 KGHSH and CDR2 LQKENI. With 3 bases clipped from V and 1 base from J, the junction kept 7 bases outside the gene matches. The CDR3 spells CASSPTLQGASGNTIYF. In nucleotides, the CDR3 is TGTGCCAGCTCACCTACATTACAGGGGGCTTCTGGAAACACCATATATTTT.

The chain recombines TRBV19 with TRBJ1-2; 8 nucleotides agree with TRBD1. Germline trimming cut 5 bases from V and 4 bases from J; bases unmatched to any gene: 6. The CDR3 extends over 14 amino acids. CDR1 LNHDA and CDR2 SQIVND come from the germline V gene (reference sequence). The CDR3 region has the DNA TGTGCCAGTAGTGCCTACACAGGGGGCTATGGCTACACCTTC. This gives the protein CASSAYTGGYGYTF.

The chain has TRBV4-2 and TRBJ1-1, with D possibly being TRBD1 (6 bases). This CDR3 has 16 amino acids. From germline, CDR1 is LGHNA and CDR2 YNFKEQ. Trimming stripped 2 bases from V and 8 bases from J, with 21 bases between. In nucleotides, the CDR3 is TGTGCCAGCAGCCAATTGATGGGGGCGCAGCCGCCAGAAGCTTTCTTT. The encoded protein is CASSQLMGAQPPEAFF.

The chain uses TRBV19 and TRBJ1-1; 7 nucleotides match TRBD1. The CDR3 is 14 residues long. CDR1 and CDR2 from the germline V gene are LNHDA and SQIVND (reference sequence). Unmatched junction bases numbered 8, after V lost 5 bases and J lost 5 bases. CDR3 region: CASSSAGGRTEAFF. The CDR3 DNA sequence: TGTGCCAGTAGTTCGGCAGGGGGAAGAACTGAAGCTTTCTTT.

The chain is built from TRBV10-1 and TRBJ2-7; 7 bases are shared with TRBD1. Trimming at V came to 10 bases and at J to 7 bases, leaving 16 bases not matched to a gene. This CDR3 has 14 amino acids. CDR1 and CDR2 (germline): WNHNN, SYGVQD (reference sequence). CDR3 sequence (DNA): TGCGCCACCTCCCTGGAACAGGGGACCCTGGAGCAGTACTTC. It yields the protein CATSLEQGTLEQYF.

The CDR3 loop reads CASSQRGGSVNTEAFF. The CDR3 DNA follows: TGTGCCAGCAGCCAACGGGGAGGGTCGGTGAACACTGAAGCTTTCTTT. The rearrangement uses TRBV4-2 and TRBJ1-1; D remains unclear. Germline V CDR1 and CDR2: LGHNA, YNFKEQ. The CDR3 runs to 16 residues. The ends were cut back, 2 bases at V and 0 bases at J, with 13 bases in the middle.

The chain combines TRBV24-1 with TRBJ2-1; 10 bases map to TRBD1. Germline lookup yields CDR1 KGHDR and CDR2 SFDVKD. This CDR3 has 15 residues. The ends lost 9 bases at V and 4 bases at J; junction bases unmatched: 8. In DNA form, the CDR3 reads TGTGCCACCTCCTCCGGGACAGGGGAATACAATGAGCAGTTCTTC. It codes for CATSSGTGEYNEQFF.

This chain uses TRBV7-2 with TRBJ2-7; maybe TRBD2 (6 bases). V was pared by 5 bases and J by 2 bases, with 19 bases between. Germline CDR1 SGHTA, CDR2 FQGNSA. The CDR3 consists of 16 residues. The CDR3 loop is CASSKSGLPGAYEQYF. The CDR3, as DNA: TGTGCCAGCAGCAAGTCGGGACTCCCGGGGGCCTACGAGCAGTACTTC.

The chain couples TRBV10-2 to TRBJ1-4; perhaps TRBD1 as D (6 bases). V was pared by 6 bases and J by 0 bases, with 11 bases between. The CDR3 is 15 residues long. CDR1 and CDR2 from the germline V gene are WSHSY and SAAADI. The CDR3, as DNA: TGCGCCAGCAGGGACAGAATCGCAACTAATGAAAAACTGTTTTTT. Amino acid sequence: CASRDRIATNEKLFF.